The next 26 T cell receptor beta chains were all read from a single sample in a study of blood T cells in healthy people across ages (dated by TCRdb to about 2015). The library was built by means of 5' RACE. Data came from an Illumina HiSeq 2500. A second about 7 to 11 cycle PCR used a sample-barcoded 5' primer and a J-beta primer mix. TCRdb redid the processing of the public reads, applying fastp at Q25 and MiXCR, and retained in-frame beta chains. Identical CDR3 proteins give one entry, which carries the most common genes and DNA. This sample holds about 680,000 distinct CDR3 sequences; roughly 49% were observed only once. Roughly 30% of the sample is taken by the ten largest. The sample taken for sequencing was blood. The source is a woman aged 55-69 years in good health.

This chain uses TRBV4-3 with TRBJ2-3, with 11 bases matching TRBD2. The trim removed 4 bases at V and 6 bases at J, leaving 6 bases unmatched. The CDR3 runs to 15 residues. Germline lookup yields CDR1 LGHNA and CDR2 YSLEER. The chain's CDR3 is CASSLAGGPDDTQYF. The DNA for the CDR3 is TGCGCCAGCAGCCTAGCGGGAGGGCCCGACGATACGCAGTATTTT.

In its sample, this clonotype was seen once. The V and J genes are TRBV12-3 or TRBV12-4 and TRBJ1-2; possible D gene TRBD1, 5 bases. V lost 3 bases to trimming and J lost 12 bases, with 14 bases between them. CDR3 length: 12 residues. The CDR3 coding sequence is TGTGCCAGCAGTTTGCCCGACAGCCAGAACACCTTC. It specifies CASSLPDSQNTF.

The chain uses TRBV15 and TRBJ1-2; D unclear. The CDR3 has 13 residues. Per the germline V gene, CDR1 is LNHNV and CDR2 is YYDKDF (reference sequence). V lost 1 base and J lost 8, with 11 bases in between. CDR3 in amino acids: CATSRGVQDGYTF. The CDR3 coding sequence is TGTGCCACCAGCAGAGGTGTTCAGGACGGCTACACCTTC. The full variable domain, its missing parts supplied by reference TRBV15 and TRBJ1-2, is DAMVIQNPRYQVTQFGKPVTLSCSQTLNHNVMYWYQQKSSQAPKLLFHYYDKDFNNEADTPDNFQSRRPNTSFCFLDIRSPGLGDTAMYLCATSRGVQDGYTFGSGTRLTVV.

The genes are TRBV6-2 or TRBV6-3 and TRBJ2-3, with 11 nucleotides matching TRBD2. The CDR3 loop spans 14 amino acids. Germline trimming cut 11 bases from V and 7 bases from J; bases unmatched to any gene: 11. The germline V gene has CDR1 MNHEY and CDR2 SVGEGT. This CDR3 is CASSLAGGTNTQYF. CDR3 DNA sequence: TGTGCCTCCAGCCTAGCGGGAGGAACAAATACGCAGTATTTT.

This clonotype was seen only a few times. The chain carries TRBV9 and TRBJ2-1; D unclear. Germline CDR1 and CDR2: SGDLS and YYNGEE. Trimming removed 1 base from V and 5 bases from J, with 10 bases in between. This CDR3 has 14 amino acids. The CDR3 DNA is TGTGCCAGCAGCGTAAGTTGGAGAGACAATGAGCAGTTCTTC. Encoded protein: CASSVSWRDNEQFF.

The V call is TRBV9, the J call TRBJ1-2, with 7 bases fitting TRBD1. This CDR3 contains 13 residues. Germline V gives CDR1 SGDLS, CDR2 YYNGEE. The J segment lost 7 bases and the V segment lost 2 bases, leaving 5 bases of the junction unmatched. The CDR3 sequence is CASSVGTEGGYTF. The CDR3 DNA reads TGTGCCAGCAGCGTGGGGACAGAAGGTGGCTACACCTTC.

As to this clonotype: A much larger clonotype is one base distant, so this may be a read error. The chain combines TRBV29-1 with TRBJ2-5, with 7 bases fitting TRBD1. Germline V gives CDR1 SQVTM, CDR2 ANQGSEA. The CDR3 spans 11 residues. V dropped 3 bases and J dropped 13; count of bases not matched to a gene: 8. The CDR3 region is CSVDHRTGRYF. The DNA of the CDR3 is TGCAGCGTTGATCATCGGACAGGTCGGTACTTC. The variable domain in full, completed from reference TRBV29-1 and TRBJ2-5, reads SAVISQKPSRDICQRGTSLTIQCQVDSQVTMMFWYRQQPGQSLTLIATANQGSEATYESGFVIDKFPISRPNLTFSTLTVSNMSPEDSSIYLCSVDHRTGRYFGPGTRLLVL.

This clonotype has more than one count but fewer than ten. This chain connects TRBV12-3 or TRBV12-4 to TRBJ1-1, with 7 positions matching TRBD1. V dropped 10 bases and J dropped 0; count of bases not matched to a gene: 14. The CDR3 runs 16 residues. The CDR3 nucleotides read TGTGCCACCACTCTCACAGGGGTAAGAGTGAACACTGAAGCTTTCTTT. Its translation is CATTLTGVRVNTEAFF.

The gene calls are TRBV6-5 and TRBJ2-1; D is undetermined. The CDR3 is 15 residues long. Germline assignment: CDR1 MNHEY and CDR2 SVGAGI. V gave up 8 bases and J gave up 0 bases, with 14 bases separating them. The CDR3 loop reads CASLSLAASYNEQFF. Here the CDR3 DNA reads TGTGCCAGCCTCTCTCTTGCGGCCTCCTACAATGAGCAGTTCTTC.

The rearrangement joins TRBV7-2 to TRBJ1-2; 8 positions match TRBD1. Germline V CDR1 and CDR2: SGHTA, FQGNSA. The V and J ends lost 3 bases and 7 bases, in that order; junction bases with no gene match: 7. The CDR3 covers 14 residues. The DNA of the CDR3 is TGTGCCAGCAGCTTTCCAGGGGGCGGTCCTGGCTACACCTTC. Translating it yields CASSFPGGGPGYTF.

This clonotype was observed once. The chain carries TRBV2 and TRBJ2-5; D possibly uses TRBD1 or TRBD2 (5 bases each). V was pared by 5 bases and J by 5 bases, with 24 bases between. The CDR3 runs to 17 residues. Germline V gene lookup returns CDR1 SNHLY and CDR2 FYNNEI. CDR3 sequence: CASSPRPGQVALETQYF. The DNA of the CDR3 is TGTGCCAGCAGTCCACGCCCGGGGCAGGTTGCATTGGAGACCCAGTACTTC.

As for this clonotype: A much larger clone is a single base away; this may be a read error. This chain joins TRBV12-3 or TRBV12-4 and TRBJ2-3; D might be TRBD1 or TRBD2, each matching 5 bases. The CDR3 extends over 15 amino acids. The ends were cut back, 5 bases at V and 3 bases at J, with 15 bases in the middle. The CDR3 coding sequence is TGTGCCAGCAGTCCCGAGGGGAGAATGACAGATACGCAGTATTTT. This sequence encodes CASSPEGRMTDTQYF.

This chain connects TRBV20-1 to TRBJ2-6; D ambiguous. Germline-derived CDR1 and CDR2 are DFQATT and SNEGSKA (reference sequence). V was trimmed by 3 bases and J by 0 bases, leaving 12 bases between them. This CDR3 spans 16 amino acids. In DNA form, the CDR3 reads TGCAGTGCTAGGGACCCGCGGAGCTCTGGGGCCAACGTCCTGACTTTC. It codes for CSARDPRSSGANVLTF.

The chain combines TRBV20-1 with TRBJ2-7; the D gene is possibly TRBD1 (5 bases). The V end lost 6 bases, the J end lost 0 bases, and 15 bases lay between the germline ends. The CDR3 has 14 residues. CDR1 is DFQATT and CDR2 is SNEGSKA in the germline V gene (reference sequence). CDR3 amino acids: CSARRGPSSYEQYF. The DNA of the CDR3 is TGCAGTGCCCGAAGGGGCCCCAGCTCCTACGAGCAGTACTTC.

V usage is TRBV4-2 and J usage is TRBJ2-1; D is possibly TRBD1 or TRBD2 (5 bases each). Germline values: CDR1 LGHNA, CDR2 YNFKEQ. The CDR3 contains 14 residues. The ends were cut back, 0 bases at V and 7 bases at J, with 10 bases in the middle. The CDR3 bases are TGTGCCAGCAGCCAAGATTTGTGGGGGAATGAGCAGTTCTTC. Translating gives CASSQDLWGNEQFF.

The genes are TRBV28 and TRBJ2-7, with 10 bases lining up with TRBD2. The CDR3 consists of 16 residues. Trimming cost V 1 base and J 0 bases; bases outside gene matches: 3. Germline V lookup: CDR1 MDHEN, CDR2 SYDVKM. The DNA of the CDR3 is TGTGCCAGCAGTTTATTGGCTAGCGGGAGCTCCTACGAGCAGTACTTC. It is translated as CASSLLASGSSYEQYF.

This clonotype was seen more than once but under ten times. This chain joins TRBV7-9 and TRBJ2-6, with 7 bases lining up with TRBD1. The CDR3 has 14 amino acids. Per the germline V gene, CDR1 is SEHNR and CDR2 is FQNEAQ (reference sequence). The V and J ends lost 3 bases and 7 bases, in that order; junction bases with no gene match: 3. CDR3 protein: CASSFTGVANVLTF. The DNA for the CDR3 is TGTGCCAGCAGCTTCACAGGGGTAGCCAACGTCCTGACTTTC.

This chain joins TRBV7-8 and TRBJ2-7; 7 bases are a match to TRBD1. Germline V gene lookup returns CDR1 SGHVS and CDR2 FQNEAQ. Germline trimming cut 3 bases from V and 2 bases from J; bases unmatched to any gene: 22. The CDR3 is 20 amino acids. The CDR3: CASSFDVSGVGGSLTYEQYF. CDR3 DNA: TGTGCCAGCAGCTTTGACGTATCCGGTGTAGGGGGCTCCCTCACCTACGAGCAGTACTTC.

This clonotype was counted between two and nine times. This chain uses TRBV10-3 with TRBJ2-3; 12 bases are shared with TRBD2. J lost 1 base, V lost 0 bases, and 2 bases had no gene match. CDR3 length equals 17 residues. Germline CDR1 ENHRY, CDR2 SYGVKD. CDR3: CAISESGLAGRTDTQYF. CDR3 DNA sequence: TGTGCCATCAGTGAGTCCGGACTAGCGGGACGCACAGATACGCAGTATTTT.

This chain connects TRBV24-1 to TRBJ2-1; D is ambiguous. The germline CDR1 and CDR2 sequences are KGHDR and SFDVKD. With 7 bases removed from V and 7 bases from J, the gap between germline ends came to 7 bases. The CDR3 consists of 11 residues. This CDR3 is CATRGRNEQFF. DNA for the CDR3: TGTGCCACCAGAGGCCGGAATGAGCAGTTCTTC.

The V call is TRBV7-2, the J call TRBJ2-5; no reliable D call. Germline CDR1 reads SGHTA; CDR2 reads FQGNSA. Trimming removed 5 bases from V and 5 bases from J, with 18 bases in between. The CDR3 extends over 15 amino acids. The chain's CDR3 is CASSLFWWVKETQYF. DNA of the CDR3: TGTGCCAGCAGCCTCTTTTGGTGGGTGAAGGAGACCCAGTACTTC. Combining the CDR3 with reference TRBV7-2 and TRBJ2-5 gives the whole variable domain GAGVSQSPSNKVTEKGKDVELRCDPISGHTALYWYRQSLGQGLEFLIYFQGNSAPDKSGLPSDRFSAERTGGSVSTLTIQRTQQEDSAVYLCASSLFWWVKETQYFGPGTRLLVL.

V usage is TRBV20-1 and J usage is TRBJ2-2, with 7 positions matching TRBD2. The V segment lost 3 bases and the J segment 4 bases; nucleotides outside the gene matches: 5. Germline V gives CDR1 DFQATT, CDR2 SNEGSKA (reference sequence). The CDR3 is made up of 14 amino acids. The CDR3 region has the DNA TGCAGTGCTAGGGAGCGGGATTTCACCGGGGAGCTGTTTTTT. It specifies CSARERDFTGELFF.

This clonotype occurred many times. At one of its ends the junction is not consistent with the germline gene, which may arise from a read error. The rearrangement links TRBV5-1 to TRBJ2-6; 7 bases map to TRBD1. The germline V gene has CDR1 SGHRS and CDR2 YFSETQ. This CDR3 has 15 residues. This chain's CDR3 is CASSLTGAGANVLTF. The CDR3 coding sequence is TGTGCCAGCAGTCTTACAGGGGCTGGGGCCAACGTCCTGACTTTC.

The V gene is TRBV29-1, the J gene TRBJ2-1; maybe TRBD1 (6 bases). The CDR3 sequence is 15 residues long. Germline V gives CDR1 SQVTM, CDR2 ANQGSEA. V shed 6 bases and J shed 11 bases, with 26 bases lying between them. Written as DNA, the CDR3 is TGCAGCGTCCTGACAGGTTCCCAACTTAGGAATAAGCAGTTCTTC. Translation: CSVLTGSQLRNKQFF.

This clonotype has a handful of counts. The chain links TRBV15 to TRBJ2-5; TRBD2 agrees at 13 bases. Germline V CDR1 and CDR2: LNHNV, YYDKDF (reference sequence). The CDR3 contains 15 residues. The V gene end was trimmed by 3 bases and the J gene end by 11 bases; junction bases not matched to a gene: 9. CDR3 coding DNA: TGTGCCACCAGCAGTGGACTAGCGGGAGAGGATGAGCAGTACTTC. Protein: CATSSGLAGEDEQYF.

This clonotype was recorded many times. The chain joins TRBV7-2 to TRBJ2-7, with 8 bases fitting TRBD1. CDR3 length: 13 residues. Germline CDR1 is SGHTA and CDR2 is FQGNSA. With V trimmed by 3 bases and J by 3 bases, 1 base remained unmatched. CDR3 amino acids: CASSFGQGYEQYF. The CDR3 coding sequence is TGTGCCAGCAGCTTTGGACAGGGCTACGAGCAGTACTTC.